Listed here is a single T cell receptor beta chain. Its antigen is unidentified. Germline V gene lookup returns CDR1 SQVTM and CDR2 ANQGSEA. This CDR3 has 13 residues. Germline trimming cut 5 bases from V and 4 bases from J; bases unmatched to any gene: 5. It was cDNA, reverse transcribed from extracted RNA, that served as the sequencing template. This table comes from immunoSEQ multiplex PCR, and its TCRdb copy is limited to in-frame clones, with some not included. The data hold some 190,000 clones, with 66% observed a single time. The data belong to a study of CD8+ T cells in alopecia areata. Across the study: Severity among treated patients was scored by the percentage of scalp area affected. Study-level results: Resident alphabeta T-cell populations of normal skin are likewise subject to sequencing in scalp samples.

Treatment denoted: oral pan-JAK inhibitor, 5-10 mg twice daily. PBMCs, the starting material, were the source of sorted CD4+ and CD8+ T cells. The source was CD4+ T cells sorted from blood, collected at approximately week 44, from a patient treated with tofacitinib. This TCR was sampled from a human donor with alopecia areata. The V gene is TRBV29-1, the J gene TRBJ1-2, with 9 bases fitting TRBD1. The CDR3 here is CSVTQGATYGYTF. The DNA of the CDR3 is TGCAGCGTTACACAGGGGGCGACCTATGGCTACACCTTC. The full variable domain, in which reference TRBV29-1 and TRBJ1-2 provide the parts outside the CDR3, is SAVISQKPSRDICQRGTSLTIQCQVDSQVTMMFWYRQQPGQSLTLIATANQGSEATYESGFVIDKFPISRPNLTFSTLTVSNMSPEDSSIYLCSVTQGATYGYTFGSGTRLTVV.